The clone carrying this T cell receptor (beta chain) occurred a few times. What it binds is unknown. The data were produced by immunoSEQ multiplex PCR, yet TCRdb's version contains in-frame clones alone and is incomplete. This table has about 120,000 clones, 81% appearing once. V was pared by 1 base and J by 5 bases, with 14 bases between. This CDR3 contains 15 residues. Per germline, CDR1 MDHEN and CDR2 SYDVKM. This sample stems from a study of T cell responses to AZD1222 COVID-19 vaccine. The study's findings and limits: Close to half of spike-specific TCRs reportedly recognize unmutated variant regions. White British ancestry dominated among donors, who included more females, and clonal diversity was possibly underestimated.

The sequence was collected from an adult in good health. The material was peripheral blood, obtained on day 0 of AZD1222 vaccination. The chain combines TRBV28 with TRBJ2-5, with D perhaps TRBD2 (5 bases). This chain's CDR3 is CASSLSPPRRETQYF. Written as DNA, the CDR3 is TGTGCCAGCAGTTTATCCCCCCCTAGGAGGGAGACCCAGTACTTC. Full variable domain (rest looked up from reference TRBV28 and TRBJ2-5): DVKVTQSSRYLVKRTGEKVFLECVQDMDHENMFWYRQDPGLGLRLIYFSYDVKMKEKGDIPEGYSVSREKKERFSLILESASTNQTSMYLCASSLSPPRRETQYFGPGTRLLVL.